Listed below are T cell receptor beta chains from one sample, sequenced in a study of cytomegalovirus exposure and HLA in healthy donors. The repertoire was sequenced with immunoSEQ multiplex PCR; TCRdb's copy has only in-frame clones and lacks some. The sample includes over 120,000 clones, roughly three quarters of them seen just once. Sequenced input: PBMCs. Receptors originate from a female donor in good health and CMV-seronegative. CDR3s include the opening cysteine and the closing phenylalanine or tryptophan. Fields, in order: CDR3 protein, V gene.

CDR3: CASSPDSSTNEKLFF; V: TRBV7-2
CDR3: CASSLGGGSEQFF; V: TRBV7-8
CDR3: CASSNRDNQPQHF; V: TRBV27
CDR3: CAWSPGQGIGETQYF; V: TRBV30
CDR3: CASSLVGQTYGYTF; V: TRBV7-2
CDR3: CASSQNPRKNEQFF; V: TRBV19
CDR3: CAWNRGNQPQHF; V: TRBV30
CDR3: CASSEVEGSRPNYGYTF; V: TRBV2
CDR3: CASSPTGGGPYNEQFF; V: TRBV7-6
CDR3: CASSVDHSRASTDTQYF; V: TRBV9
CDR3: CASSLGPSGQAFF; V: TRBV7-9
CDR3: CSSSSGQGNNEKLFF; V: TRBV7-9
CDR3: CSTSSGMSSYNEQFF; V: TRBV29-1
CDR3: CASSQAKQGGFSEQYF; V: TRBV4-1
CDR3: CASSVAAGPGNIQYF; V: TRBV6-4
CDR3: CASSARPLALAKNIQYF; V: TRBV27
CDR3: CASSLKLWASAGNTIYF; V: TRBV7-9
CDR3: CAVRQGEVSEQYF; V: TRBV10-3
CDR3: CASSSRQGVESGNTIYF; V: TRBV28
CDR3: CASSSRPVSNSPLHF; V: TRBV5-1
CDR3: CASSPFGAGINEQFF; V: TRBV18
CDR3: CASSVDPEFPGELFF; V: TRBV9
CDR3: CASSAGTGGLYEKLFF; V: TRBV5-6
CDR3: CASARAGSSGNTIYF; V: TRBV7-9
CDR3: CASSPKSTGGTTEAFF; V: TRBV11-2
CDR3: CASSPNSRSGGAYEQYF; V: TRBV7-6
CDR3: CAWSNNYEQYF; V: TRBV30
CDR3: CASSPGTEAFF; V: TRBV28
CDR3: CASSGGTDYGYTF; V: TRBV5-4
CDR3: CASRRTGIKNYGYTF; V: TRBV6-5
CDR3: CASTPTGAHYGYTF; V: TRBV5-1
CDR3: CASSLLTSTDTQYF; V: TRBV5-1
CDR3: CASEEGKTQYF; V: TRBV7-9
CDR3: CSSSLTQGVIDTQYF; V: TRBV7-9
CDR3: CASRVAGLAGAGELFF; V: TRBV19
CDR3: CASSLDNPTGIQETQYF; V: TRBV5-1
CDR3: CASSLSTNTDTQYF; V: TRBV5-4